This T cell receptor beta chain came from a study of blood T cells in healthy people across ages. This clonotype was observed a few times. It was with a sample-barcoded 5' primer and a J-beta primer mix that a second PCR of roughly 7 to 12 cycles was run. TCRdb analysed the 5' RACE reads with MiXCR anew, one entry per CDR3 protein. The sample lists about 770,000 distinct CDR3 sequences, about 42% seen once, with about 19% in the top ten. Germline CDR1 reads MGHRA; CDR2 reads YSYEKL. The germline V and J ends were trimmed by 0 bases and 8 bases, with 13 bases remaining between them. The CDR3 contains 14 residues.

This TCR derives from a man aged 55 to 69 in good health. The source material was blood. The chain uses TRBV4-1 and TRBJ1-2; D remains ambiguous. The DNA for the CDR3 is TGCGCCAGCAGCCAAGAAGGAGGGATCGGAGGCTACACCTTC. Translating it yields CASSQEGGIGGYTF.